The entry that follows covers one T cell receptor beta chain sequence. This CDR3 has 15 residues. CDR1 and CDR2 (germline): DFQATT, SNEGSKA (reference sequence). The trim removed 3 bases at V and 5 bases at J, leaving 7 bases unmatched. These data originate in a study of blood T cell repertoires in COVID-19. Study overall: The United States, Italy and Spain supplied acute and convalescent COVID-19 samples. The analysed material was cDNA or gDNA that came from T cells, B-cell-depleted T cells, or PBMCs.

Methods used by the authors: From reference gene primer amplification, estimates of nucleated cell counts were derived. Using immunoSEQ multiplex PCR, the repertoire was profiled, and TCRdb retains in-frame clones only, with some absent. V, J and clone size are taken as reported in that table, and D and trimming were inferred from the DNA itself. The sample shows 400,000 to 550,000 clones, 85% to 90% of them seen only once. The rearrangement uses TRBV20-1 and TRBJ1-6, with TRBD1 matching over 7 bases. This receptor was taken from a woman in her thirties with acute or convalescent COVID-19. The sample comprised peripheral blood. For the CDR3, the DNA is TGCAGTGCTAGTGAGACAGGGAACGATAATTCACCCCTCCACTTT. This encodes CSASETGNDNSPLHF.